This T cell receptor (beta chain) was obtained from a study of T cells after yellow fever vaccination. Study details: In the case of low-cell-number fractions, SMART-Seq v4 Ultra Low Input was used for preparation. Study findings and constraints: Some clonotypes were seen in both the CD4 and the CD8 compartments. These made up a small share and likely arose from convergent recombination. The booster saw the reappearance of most primary-vaccination clones (approximately 97% CD4, 70% to 90% CD8).

TCRdb itself ran the 5' RACE reads through MiXCR, one entry per CDR3 protein. This sample has 200,000 to 300,000 distinct CDR3 sequences, with 6.5% to 7.5% found just once. This clonotype was seen at least ten times. The antigen is undetermined. Germline values: CDR1 MNHEY, CDR2 SVGEGT. V gave up 3 bases and J gave up 5 bases; unmatched junction bases: 13. This CDR3 region has 16 residues. J is TRBJ2-7 and V is TRBV6-2 or TRBV6-3; 7 nucleotides align to TRBD1. The material was CD4+ T cells sorted from PBMCs, obtained on the day of the yellow fever booster vaccination. The TCR originated in a man aged 30 to 45 who received the YFV17D yellow fever vaccine. The DNA for the CDR3 is TGTGCCAGCAGTTATAAGGGGGCAATACGAGATGACGAGCAGTACTTC. Residues: CASSYKGAIRDDEQYF.